These 25 T cell receptor beta chains were sequenced from one sample in a study of cytomegalovirus exposure and HLA in healthy donors. Amplification used 60 Vbeta primers and 13 Jbeta primers. TCRdb's table, derived via immunoSEQ multiplex PCR, lists solely in-frame clones and lacks some. The sample has some 130,000 clones, 65% to 90% seen once; the top ten hold roughly 1.2%. The material sequenced was PBMCs. Receptors were obtained from a girl aged 2 to 9 in good health and CMV-seronegative.

The V call is TRBV27, the J call TRBJ2-6; D might be TRBD2 (6 bases). V dropped 0 bases and J dropped 4 bases, with 10 bases sitting between them. This CDR3 region has 16 residues. CDR1 MNHEY and CDR2 SMNVEV come from the germline V gene (reference sequence). The CDR3 DNA reads as TGTGCCAGCAGTTTATCAGGAGGGACCGGGGCCAACGTCCTGACTTTC. Translated, it gives CASSLSGGTGANVLTF.

CDR3 loop: CASSLGGGNEQFF. CDR3 DNA sequence: TGTGCCAGCAGCCTGGGGGGAGGGAATGAGCAGTTCTTC. The chain couples TRBV7-6 to TRBJ2-1; 7 bases line up with TRBD2. CDR3 length: 13 residues. The V gene's germline CDR1 is SGHVS and CDR2 FNYEAQ. Losses at the gene ends were 5 bases for V and 7 bases for J; bases not matched to a gene: 5. The full variable domain, its missing parts supplied by reference TRBV7-6 and TRBJ2-1, is GAGVSQSPRYKVTKRGQDVALRCDPISGHVSLYWYRQALGQGPEFLTYFNYEAQQDKSGLPNDRFSAERPEGSISTLTIQRTEQRDSAMYRCASSLGGGNEQFFGPGTRLTVL.

The chain is built from TRBV6-5 and TRBJ2-1; D is ambiguous. Germline CDR1 MNHEY, CDR2 SVGAGI. CDR3 length equals 13 residues. Trimming removed 2 bases at V and 9 bases at J, with 11 bases between. The CDR3 sequence: CASSYSSISEQFF. The CDR3 nucleotides are TGTGCCAGCAGTTACAGTAGTATATCTGAGCAGTTCTTC.

The chain recombines TRBV27 with TRBJ2-5; 14 bases line up with TRBD2. Trimming at V came to 5 bases and at J to 2 bases, leaving 10 bases not matched to a gene. This CDR3 has 18 amino acids. Germline-derived CDR1 and CDR2 are MNHEY and SMNVEV (reference sequence). DNA of the CDR3: TGTGCCAGCAGTACCGCCGGGACTAGCGGGAGATTACAAGAGACCCAGTACTTC. Protein: CASSTAGTSGRLQETQYF.

The chain employs TRBV6-1 and TRBJ2-7, with 8 bases lining up with TRBD2. CDR1 and CDR2 from the germline V gene are MNHNS and SASEGT. The CDR3 is made up of 13 amino acids. The V segment lost 7 bases and the J segment 0 bases; nucleotides outside the gene matches: 2. The CDR3 reads CASKLAASYEQYF. The CDR3 coding sequence is TGTGCCAGCAAACTAGCGGCCTCCTACGAGCAGTACTTC.

V is TRBV6-5 and J is TRBJ2-5; D perhaps matches TRBD1 (6 bases). Germline CDR1 is MNHEY and CDR2 is SVGAGI. V was cut by 4 bases and J by 5 bases, with 17 bases left in between. This CDR3 is built from 15 residues. The CDR3 reads CASSSQDSLGETQYF. As DNA, the CDR3 is TGTGCCAGCAGTTCCCAGGACAGCCTGGGGGAGACCCAGTACTTC.

The chain couples TRBV28 to TRBJ1-5; TRBD1 matches 7 bases. The CDR3 covers 16 residues. V was pared by 5 bases and J by 4 bases, with 11 bases of the junction left unmatched. Germline V gives CDR1 MDHEN, CDR2 SYDVKM. The CDR3 DNA follows: TGTGCCAGCAGTGCACACCGGGACAGTTCTAATCAGCCCCAGCATTTT. This translates into CASSAHRDSSNQPQHF.

This clone was found once. The J gene is TRBJ1-2, the V gene TRBV28, with D possibly TRBD1 on 6 matching bases. The CDR3 is made up of 17 amino acids. Trimming pared 2 bases from V and 5 bases from J, leaving 21 bases between. Germline CDR1 reads MDHEN; CDR2 reads SYDVKM. The CDR3 here is CASSLIFGSQGEYGYTF. Here the CDR3 DNA reads TGTGCCAGCAGTTTAATTTTCGGGTCACAGGGCGAGTATGGCTACACCTTC.

The genes are TRBV7-3 and TRBJ2-1; a possible D gene is TRBD1 (5 bases). Germline assignment: CDR1 SGHTA and CDR2 FQGTGA. Trimming took off 5 bases at V and 8 bases at J, with 10 bases between the two ends. The CDR3 spans 12 residues. CDR3 sequence reads: CASSRGHDEQFF. In nucleotides, the CDR3 is TGTGCCAGCAGCCGAGGACATGATGAGCAGTTCTTC.

The sample holds one count of this clone. The gene calls are TRBV19 and TRBJ2-7; weak D call: TRBD2 (5 bases). Trimming cost V 3 bases and J 2 bases, with 23 bases left between them. The CDR3 spans 18 residues. Germline-derived CDR1 and CDR2 are LNHDA and SQIVND (reference sequence). Here the CDR3 reads CASSMRAKSQSLPYEQYF. The CDR3 coding sequence is TGTGCCAGTAGTATGAGGGCGAAGTCCCAAAGTTTACCCTACGAGCAGTACTTC.

The chain has TRBV27 and TRBJ1-5; TRBD1 is a possible D gene (5 bases). The V end lost 2 bases, the J end lost 6 bases, and 11 bases lay between the germline ends. This CDR3 contains 14 residues. Germline assignment: CDR1 MNHEY and CDR2 SMNVEV (reference sequence). In DNA form, the CDR3 reads TGTGCCAGCAGTTTAGCGGGGGGTGGTCAGCCCCAGCATTTT. Translation gives CASSLAGGGQPQHF.

This chain links TRBV28 with TRBJ2-7; D not certain. The V gene lost 4 bases and the J gene lost 2 bases, with 9 bases spanning the gap. The CDR3 runs to 13 residues. CDR1 MDHEN and CDR2 SYDVKM come from the germline V gene. The CDR3 loop is CASSSMGPYEQYF. Here the CDR3 DNA reads TGTGCCAGCAGTTCCATGGGCCCCTACGAGCAGTACTTC.

The rearrangement links TRBV5-8 to TRBJ2-5, with D possibly matching TRBD1 (5 bases). V lost 0 bases to trimming and J lost 5 bases, with 11 bases between them. CDR3 length: 14 amino acids. Germline V gene lookup returns CDR1 SGHTS and CDR2 YDEGEE. CDR3 in DNA: TGTGCCAGCAGCTTGGGACAGCCCAGGGAGACCCAGTACTTC. This translates into CASSLGQPRETQYF.

CDR3 protein: CASSQDVVVGTVYEKLFF. CDR3 coding DNA: TGTGCCAGCAGCCAAGATGTTGTAGTCGGGACAGTGTATGAAAAACTGTTTTTT. The chain carries TRBV4-2 and TRBJ1-4; 7 bases line up with TRBD1. V gave up 0 bases and J gave up 6 bases; unmatched junction bases: 13. This CDR3 comprises 18 residues. CDR1 LGHNA and CDR2 YNFKEQ come from the germline V gene.

This clone has a handful of counts. The chain links TRBV19 to TRBJ2-6; D is undetermined. Germline CDR1 is LNHDA and CDR2 is SQIVND (reference sequence). This CDR3 is 14 amino acids long. V lost 6 bases, J lost 4 bases, and 10 bases lay in between. CDR3 amino acids: CASSNNAGANVLTF. CDR3 nucleotides: TGTGCCAGTAGCAACAATGCCGGGGCCAACGTCCTGACTTTC.

The V call is TRBV7-9, the J call TRBJ1-2, with a possible D match to TRBD1 (5 bases). This CDR3 has 14 residues. V was trimmed by 1 base and J by 8 bases, leaving 14 bases between them. Germline-derived CDR1 and CDR2 are SEHNR and FQNEAQ (reference sequence). Here the CDR3 reads CASSLGRGEEGYTF. CDR3 coding DNA: TGTGCCAGCAGCTTAGGACGGGGGGAGGAAGGCTACACCTTC.

This clone was recorded a few times. The chain employs TRBV5-4 and TRBJ1-1; 11 bases align to TRBD1. Losses at the gene ends were 5 bases for V and 5 bases for J; bases not matched to a gene: 5. The CDR3 has 14 residues. CDR1 and CDR2 from the germline V gene are SGHNT and YYREEE (reference sequence). In nucleotides, the CDR3 is TGTGCCAGCAGTTGGGGACAGGGGGGGACTGAAGCTTTCTTT. It encodes CASSWGQGGTEAFF.

This clone occurred once. The chain recombines TRBV9 with TRBJ2-7; 9 positions agree with TRBD2. The germline V gene has CDR1 SGDLS and CDR2 YYNGEE. The CDR3 covers 16 residues. J gave up 3 bases and V 0 bases, and 7 bases lay outside the gene matches. CDR3 region: CASSVAGTAGGYEQYF. CDR3 nucleotides: TGTGCCAGCAGCGTAGCCGGCACAGCGGGGGGCTACGAGCAGTACTTC.

CDR3 sequence reads: CASSRDSRYPMNEQYF. The CDR3 DNA is TGTGCCAGCAGCAGGGACAGCCGATACCCTATGAACGAGCAGTACTTC. The chain couples TRBV11-3 to TRBJ2-7; 7 nucleotides align to TRBD1. Germline V gives CDR1 SGHNT, CDR2 YENEEA. The CDR3 has 16 residues. The junction had 15 bases not matched to a gene; V was cut back by 5 bases and J by 5 bases. Looking up the rest from reference TRBV11-3 and TRBJ2-7 gives the full variable domain: EAGVVQSPRYKIIEKKQPVAFWCNPISGHNTLYWYLQNLGQGPELLIRYENEEAVDDSQLPKDRFSAERLKGVDSTLKIQPAELGDSAVYLCASSRDSRYPMNEQYFGPGTRLTVT.

The chain's CDR3 is CASSPPGQGTYEQYF. In DNA form, the CDR3 reads TGTGCCAGCTCACCACCAGGACAGGGGACCTACGAGCAGTACTTC. The chain couples TRBV18 to TRBJ2-7, with 9 bases identical to TRBD1. The CDR3 consists of 15 residues. Germline V gene sequence: CDR1 KGHSH, CDR2 LQKENI. Germline trimming cut 0 bases from V and 2 bases from J; bases unmatched to any gene: 2.

The chain employs TRBV5-4 and TRBJ1-2; TRBD1 agrees at 8 bases. Looked up from germline, CDR1 is SGHNT and CDR2 is YYREEE (reference sequence). The CDR3 sequence is 15 residues long. The ends lost 4 bases at V and 8 bases at J; junction bases unmatched: 13. In DNA form, the CDR3 reads TGTGCCAGCAGCGAGAAAACGACAGGGGTTCGAGGCTACACCTTC. Translating gives CASSEKTTGVRGYTF.

V and J are TRBV19 and TRBJ1-2; 7 positions match TRBD1. The CDR3 totals 15 residues. Unmatched junction bases numbered 12, after V lost 3 bases and J lost 8 bases. Looked up from germline, CDR1 is LNHDA and CDR2 is SQIVND (reference sequence). The CDR3 reads CASSMVAGGNGGYTF. For the CDR3, the DNA is TGTGCCAGTAGTATGGTCGCAGGGGGAAATGGAGGCTACACCTTC.

This clone was detected only a few times. The chain's CDR3 is CASSDLRGNEKLFF. The CDR3 DNA sequence: TGTGCCAGCAGTGACTTGCGCGGTAATGAAAAACTGTTTTTT. The genes are TRBV6-1 and TRBJ1-4; D unresolved. Germline CDR1 reads MNHNS; CDR2 reads SASEGT. The CDR3 covers 14 residues. V was clipped by 3 bases and J by 4 bases, with 9 bases between them.

This chain uses TRBV10-3 with TRBJ2-3; 8 nucleotides align to TRBD2. Per the germline V gene, CDR1 is ENHRY and CDR2 is SYGVKD. This CDR3 contains 16 residues. Unmatched junction bases numbered 12, after V lost 7 bases and J lost 3 bases. The CDR3 bases are TGTGCCATCACACGGCTCCGGGGGGGCGGAACAGATACGCAGTATTTT. Translating it yields CAITRLRGGGTDTQYF.

The rearrangement uses TRBV21-1 and TRBJ2-7; TRBD2, the D gene given by the table, was not confirmed from the DNA. TRBV21-1 is an annotated pseudogene. CDR3 length: 17 amino acids. CDR3 region: CASSKSDSGSRPYEQYF. In DNA, the CDR3 is TGTGCCAGCAGCAAGTCCGATAGCGGGAGCAGACCCTACGAGCAGTACTTC.